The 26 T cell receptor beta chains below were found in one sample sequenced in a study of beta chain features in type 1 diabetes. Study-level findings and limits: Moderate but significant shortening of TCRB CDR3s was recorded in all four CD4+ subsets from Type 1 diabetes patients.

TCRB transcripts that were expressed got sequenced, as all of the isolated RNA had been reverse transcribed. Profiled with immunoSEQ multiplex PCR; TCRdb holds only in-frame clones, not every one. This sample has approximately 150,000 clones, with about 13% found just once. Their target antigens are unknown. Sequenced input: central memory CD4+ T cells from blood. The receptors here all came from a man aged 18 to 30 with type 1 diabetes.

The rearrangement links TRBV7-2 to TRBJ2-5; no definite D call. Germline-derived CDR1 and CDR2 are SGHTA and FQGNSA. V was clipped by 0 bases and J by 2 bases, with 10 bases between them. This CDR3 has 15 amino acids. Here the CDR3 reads CASSLANGPQETQYF. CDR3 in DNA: TGTGCCAGCAGCTTAGCGAACGGCCCTCAAGAGACCCAGTACTTC.

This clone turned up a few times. The CDR3 spells CASSHGPEQFF. The CDR3 coding sequence is TGTGCCAGCAGTCACGGACCAGAGCAGTTCTTC. V and J are TRBV6-5 and TRBJ2-1, with D hard to call. The CDR3 has 11 amino acids. The V end lost 5 bases, the J end lost 10 bases, and 9 bases lay between the germline ends. Germline loops: CDR1 MNHEY, CDR2 SVGAGI.

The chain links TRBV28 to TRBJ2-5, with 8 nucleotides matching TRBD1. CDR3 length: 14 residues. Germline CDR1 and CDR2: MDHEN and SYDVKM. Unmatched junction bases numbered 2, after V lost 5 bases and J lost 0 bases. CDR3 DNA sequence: TGTGCCAGCAGTACGGACAGGGACCAAGAGACCCAGTACTTC. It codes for CASSTDRDQETQYF.

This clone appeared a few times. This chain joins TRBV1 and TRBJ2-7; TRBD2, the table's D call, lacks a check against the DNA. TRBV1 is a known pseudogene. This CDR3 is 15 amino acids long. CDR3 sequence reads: CTSSRFGREVYEQYF. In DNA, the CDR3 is TGCACCAGCAGCCGGTTTGGGCGGGAGGTCTACGAGCAGTACTTC.

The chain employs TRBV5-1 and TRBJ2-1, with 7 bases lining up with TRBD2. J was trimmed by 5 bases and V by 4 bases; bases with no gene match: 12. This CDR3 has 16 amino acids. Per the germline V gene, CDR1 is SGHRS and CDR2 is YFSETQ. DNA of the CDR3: TGCGCCAGCAGCAGGGTACAAACTAGCGACGACAATGAGCAGTTCTTC. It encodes CASSRVQTSDDNEQFF.

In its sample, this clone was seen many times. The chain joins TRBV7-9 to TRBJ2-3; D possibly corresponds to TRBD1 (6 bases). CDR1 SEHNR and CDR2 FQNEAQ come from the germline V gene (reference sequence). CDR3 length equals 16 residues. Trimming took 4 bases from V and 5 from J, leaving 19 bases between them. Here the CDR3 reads CASSSEWTDSEDTQYF. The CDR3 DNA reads TGTGCCAGCAGCTCGGAATGGACAGATTCTGAAGATACGCAGTATTTT.

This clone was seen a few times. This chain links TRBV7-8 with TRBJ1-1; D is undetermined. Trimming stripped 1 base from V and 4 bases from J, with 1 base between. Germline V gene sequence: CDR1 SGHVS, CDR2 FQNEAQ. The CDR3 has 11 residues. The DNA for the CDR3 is TGTGCCAGCAGCTTAGGCACTGAAGCTTTCTTT. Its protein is CASSLGTEAFF.

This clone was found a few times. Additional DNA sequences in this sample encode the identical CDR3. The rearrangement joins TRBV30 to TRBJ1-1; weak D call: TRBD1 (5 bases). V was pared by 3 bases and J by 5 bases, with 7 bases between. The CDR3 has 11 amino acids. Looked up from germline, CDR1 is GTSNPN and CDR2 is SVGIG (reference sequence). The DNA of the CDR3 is TGTGCCTGGAGCCGGGGGACTGAAGCTTTCTTT. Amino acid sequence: CAWSRGTEAFF.

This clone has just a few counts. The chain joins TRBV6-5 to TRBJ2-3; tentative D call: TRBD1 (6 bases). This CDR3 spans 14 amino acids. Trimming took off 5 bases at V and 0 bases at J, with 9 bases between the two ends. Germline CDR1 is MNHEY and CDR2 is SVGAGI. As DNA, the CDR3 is TGTGCCAGCAGTAGACAGGTTAGCACAGATACGCAGTATTTT. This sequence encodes CASSRQVSTDTQYF.

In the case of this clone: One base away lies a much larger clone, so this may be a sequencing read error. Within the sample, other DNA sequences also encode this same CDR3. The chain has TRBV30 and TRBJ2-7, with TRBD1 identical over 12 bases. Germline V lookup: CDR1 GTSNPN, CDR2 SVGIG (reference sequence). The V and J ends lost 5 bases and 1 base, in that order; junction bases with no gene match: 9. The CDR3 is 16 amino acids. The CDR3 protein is CAWRTMGQGASYEQYF. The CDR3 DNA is TGTGCCTGGCGTACCATGGGACAGGGGGCTTCCTACGAGCAGTACTTC.

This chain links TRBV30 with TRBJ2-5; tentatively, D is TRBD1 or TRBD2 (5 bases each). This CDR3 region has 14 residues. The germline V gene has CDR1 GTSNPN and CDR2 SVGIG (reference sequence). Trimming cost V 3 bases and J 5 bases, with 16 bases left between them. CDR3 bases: TGTGCCTGGAGCCCGGGGACGGCCCCTGAGACCCAGTACTTC. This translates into CAWSPGTAPETQYF.

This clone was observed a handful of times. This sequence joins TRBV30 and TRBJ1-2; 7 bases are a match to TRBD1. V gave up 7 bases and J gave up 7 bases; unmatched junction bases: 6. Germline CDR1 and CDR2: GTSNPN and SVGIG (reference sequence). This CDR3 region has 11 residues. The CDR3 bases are TGTGCCTTCCAGGGGGTCGCTGGCTACACCTTC. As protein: CAFQGVAGYTF.

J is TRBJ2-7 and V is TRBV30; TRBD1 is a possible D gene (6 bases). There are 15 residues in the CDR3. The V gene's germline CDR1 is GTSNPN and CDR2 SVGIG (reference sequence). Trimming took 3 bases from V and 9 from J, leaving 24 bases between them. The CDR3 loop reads CAWSPPGRGPFRQYF. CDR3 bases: TGTGCCTGGAGCCCCCCAGGCAGGGGTCCCTTCCGGCAGTACTTC.

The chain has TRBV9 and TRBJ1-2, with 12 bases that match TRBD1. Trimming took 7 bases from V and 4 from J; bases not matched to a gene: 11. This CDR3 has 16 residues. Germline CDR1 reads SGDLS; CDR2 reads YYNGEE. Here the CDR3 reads CASGAGQGASTYGYTF. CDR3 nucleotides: TGTGCCAGCGGGGCGGGACAGGGGGCGAGTACCTATGGCTACACCTTC.

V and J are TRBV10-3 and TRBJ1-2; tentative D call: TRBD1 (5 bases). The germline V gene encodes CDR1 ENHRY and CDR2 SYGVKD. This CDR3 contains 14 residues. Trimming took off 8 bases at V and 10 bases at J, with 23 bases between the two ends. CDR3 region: CAIPTEGRLGTYTF. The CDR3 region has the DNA TGTGCCATCCCGACGGAGGGGCGCTTGGGAACCTACACCTTC.

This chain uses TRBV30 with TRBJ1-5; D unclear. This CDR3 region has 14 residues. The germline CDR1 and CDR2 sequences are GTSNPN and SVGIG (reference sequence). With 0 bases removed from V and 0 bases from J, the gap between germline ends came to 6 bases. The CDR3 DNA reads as TGTGCCTGGAGTGTAGCGGATAGCAATCAGCCCCAGCATTTT. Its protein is CAWSVADSNQPQHF.

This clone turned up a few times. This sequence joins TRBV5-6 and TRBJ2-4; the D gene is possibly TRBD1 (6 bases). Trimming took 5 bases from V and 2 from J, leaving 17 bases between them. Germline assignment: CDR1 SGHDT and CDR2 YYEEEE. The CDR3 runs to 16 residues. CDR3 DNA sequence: TGTGCCAGCAGAAATTCACCAGGACAGTCCAAAAACATTCAGTACTTC. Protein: CASRNSPGQSKNIQYF.

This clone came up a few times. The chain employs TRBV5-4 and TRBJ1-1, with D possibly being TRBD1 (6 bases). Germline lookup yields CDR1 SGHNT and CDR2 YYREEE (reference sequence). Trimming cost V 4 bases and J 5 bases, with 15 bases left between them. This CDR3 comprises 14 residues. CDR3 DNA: TGTGCCAGCAGCCAACCGGGGGCGAAAACTGAAGCTTTCTTT. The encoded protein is CASSQPGAKTEAFF. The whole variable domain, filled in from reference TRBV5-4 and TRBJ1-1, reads ETGVTQSPTHLIKTRGQQVTLRCSSQSGHNTVSWYQQALGQGPQFIFQYYREEENGRGNFPPRFSGLQFPNYSSELNVNALELDDSALYLCASSQPGAKTEAFFGQGTRLTVV.

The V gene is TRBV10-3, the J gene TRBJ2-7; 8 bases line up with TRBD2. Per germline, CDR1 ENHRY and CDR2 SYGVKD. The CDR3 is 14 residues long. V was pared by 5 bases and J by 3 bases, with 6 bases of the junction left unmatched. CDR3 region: CAISPLAGNYEQYF. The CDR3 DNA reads TGTGCCATCAGTCCCTTAGCGGGAAACTACGAGCAGTACTTC.

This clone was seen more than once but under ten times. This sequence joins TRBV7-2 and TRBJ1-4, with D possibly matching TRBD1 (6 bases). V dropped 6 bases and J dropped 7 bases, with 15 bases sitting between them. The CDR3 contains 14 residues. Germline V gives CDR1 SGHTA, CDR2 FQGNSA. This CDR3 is CASSAQGAGEKLFF. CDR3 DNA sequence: TGTGCCAGCAGTGCACAGGGAGCGGGTGAAAAACTGTTTTTT.

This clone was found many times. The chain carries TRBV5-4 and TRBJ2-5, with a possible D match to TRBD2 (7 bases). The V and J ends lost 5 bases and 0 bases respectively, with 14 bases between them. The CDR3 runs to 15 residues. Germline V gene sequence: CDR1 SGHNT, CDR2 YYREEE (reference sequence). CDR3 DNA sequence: TGTGCCAGCAGAGCGGGGACACAAAACCAAGAGACCCAGTACTTC. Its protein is CASRAGTQNQETQYF.

The CDR3 DNA is TGTGCCATCAGTGAGGACAGCGGGGGCAATCAGCCCCAGCATTTT. This encodes CAISEDSGGNQPQHF. The chain employs TRBV10-3 and TRBJ1-5, with a possible D match to TRBD1 (5 bases). The V end was cut by 2 bases, the J end by 2 bases, with 10 bases between. Germline V gene sequence: CDR1 ENHRY, CDR2 SYGVKD. This CDR3 has 15 residues.

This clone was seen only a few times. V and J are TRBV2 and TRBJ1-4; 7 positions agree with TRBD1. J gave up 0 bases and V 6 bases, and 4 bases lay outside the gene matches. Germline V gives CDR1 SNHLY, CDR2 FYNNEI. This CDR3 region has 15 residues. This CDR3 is CASRIGQATNEKLFF. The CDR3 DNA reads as TGTGCCAGCAGAATTGGACAGGCAACTAATGAAAAACTGTTTTTT.

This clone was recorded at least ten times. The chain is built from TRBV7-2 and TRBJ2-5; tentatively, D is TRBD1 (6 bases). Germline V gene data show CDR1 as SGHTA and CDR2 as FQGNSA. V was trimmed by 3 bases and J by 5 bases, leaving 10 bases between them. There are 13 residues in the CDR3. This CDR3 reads CASSFKGEETQYF. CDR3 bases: TGTGCCAGCAGCTTTAAGGGGGAGGAGACCCAGTACTTC.

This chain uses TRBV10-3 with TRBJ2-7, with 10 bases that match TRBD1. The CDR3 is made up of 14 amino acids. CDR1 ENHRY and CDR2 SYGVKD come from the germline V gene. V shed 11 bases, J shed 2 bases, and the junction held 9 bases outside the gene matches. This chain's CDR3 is CASVTGTGAYEQYF. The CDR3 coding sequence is TGTGCCTCCGTAACCGGGACAGGGGCCTACGAGCAGTACTTC.

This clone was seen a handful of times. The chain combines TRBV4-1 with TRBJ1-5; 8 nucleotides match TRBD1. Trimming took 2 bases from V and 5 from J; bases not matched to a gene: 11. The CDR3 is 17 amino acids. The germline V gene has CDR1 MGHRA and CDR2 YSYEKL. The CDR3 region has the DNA TGCGCCAGCAGCCAATACTCCCAGGGGGCGAACCATCAGCCCCAGCATTTT. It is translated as CASSQYSQGANHQPQHF.